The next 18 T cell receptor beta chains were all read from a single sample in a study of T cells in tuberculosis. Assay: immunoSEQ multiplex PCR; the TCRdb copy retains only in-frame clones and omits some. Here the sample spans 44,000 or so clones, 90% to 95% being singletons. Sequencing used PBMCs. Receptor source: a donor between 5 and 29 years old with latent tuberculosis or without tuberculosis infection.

This chain's CDR3 is CASSPQGPVGKLFF. DNA of the CDR3: TGTGCCAGCAGCCCCCAGGGCCCCGTTGGAAAACTGTTTTTT. The chain has TRBV9 and TRBJ1-4; D possibly corresponds to TRBD1 (5 bases). Germline lookup yields CDR1 SGDLS and CDR2 YYNGEE. The V gene lost 4 bases and the J gene lost 10 bases, with 17 bases spanning the gap. The CDR3 covers 14 residues.

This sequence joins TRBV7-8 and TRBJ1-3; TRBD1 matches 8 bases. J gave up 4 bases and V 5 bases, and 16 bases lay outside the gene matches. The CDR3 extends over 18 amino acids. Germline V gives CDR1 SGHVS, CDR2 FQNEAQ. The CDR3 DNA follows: TGTGCCAGCAGCCCATATAGACTAATGACAGGGGAGGGAAACACCATATATTTT. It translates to CASSPYRLMTGEGNTIYF.

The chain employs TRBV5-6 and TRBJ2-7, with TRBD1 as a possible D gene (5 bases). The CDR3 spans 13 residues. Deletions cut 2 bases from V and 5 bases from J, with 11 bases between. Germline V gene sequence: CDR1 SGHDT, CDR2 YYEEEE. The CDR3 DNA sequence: TGTGCCAGCAGCTTACCAGGGTCGAACGAGCAGTACTTC. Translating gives CASSLPGSNEQYF.

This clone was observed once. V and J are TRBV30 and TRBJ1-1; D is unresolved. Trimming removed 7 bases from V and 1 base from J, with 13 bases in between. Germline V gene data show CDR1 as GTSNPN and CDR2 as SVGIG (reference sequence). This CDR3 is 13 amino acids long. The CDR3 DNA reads TGTGCCTATCTGATCCAGGCGAACACTGAAGCTTTCTTT. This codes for CAYLIQANTEAFF.

Here the CDR3 DNA reads TGTGCCAGCAGCGTCCTGAGGGGGATGGGAGCTTTCTTT. Amino acids: CASSVLRGMGAFF. The V call is TRBV5-6, the J call TRBJ1-1; D is possibly TRBD1 (6 bases). This CDR3 is built from 13 residues. Between the trimmed V and J ends, which lost 4 bases and 10 bases, there was a span of 17 bases. CDR1 is SGHDT, CDR2 YYEEEE, per germline. Together with reference TRBV5-6 and TRBJ1-1, the CDR3 gives the full variable domain: DAGVTQSPTHLIKTRGQQVTLRCSPKSGHDTVSWYQQALGQGPQFIFQYYEEEERQRGNFPDRFSGHQFPNYSSELNVNALLLGDSALYLCASSVLRGMGAFFGQGTRLTVV.

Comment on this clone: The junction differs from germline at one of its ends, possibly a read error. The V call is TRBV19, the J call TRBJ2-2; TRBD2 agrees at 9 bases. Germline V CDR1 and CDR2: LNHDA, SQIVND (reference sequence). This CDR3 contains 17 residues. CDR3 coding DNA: TGTGCCAGTAGAATAGCGGGAGCCCTCCAGAACACCGGGGAGCTGTTTTTT. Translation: CASRIAGALQNTGELFF.

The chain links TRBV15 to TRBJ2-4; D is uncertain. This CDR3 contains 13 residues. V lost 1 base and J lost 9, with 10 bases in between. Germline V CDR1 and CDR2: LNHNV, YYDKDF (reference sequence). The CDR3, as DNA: TGTGCCACCAGCAGAGCCCGTCTCGGCATTCAGTACTTC. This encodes CATSRARLGIQYF.

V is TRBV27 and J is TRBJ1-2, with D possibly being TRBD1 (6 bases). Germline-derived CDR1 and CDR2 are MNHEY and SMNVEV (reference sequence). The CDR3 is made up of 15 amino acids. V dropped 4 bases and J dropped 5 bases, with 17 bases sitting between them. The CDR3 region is CASSSLQGTGYGYTF. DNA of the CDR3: TGTGCCAGCAGTTCCTTACAGGGTACGGGGTATGGCTACACCTTC.

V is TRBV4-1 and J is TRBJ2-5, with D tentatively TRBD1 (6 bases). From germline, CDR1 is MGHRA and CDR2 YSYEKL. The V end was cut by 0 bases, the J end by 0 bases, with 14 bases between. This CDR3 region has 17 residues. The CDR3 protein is CASSQDGTTTYQETQYF. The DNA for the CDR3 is TGCGCCAGCAGCCAAGACGGGACAACGACGTACCAAGAGACCCAGTACTTC.

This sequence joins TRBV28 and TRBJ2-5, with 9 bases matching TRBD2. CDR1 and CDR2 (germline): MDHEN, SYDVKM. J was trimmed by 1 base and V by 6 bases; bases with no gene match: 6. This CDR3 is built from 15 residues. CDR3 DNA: TGTGCCAGCAGGGGTAGCGGGAGAGGCCAAGAGACCCAGTACTTC. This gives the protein CASRGSGRGQETQYF.

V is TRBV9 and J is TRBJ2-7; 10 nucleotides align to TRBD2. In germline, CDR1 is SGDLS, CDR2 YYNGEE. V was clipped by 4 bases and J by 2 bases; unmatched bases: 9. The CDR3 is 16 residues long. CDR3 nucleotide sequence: TGTGCCAGCAGCCCCGGGACTAGCGCGATCCCCTACGAGCAGTACTTC. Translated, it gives CASSPGTSAIPYEQYF.

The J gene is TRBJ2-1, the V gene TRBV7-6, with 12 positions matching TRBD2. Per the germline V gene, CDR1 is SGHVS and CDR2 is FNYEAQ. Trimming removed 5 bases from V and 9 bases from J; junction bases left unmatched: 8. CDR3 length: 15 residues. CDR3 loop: CASSPRLAGDLEQFF. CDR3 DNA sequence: TGTGCCAGCAGCCCGCGACTAGCGGGGGACCTTGAGCAGTTCTTC.

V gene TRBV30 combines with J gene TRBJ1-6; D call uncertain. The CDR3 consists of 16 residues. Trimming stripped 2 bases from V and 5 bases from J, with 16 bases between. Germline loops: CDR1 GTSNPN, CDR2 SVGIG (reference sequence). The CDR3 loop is CAWSSLKTVNNSPLHF. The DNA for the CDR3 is TGTGCCTGGAGTTCCTTAAAAACTGTAAATAATTCACCCCTCCACTTT.

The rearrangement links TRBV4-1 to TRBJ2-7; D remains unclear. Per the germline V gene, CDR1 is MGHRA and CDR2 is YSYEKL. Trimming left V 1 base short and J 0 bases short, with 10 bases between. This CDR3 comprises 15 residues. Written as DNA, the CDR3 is TGCGCCAGCAGCCAAGGAGCCTCGTCCTCCTACGAGCAGTACTTC. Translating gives CASSQGASSSYEQYF.

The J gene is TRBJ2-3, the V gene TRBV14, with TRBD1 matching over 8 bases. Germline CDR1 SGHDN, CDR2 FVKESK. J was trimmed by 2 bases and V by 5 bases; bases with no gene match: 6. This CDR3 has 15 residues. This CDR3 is CASSEDRVFTDTQYF. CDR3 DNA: TGTGCCAGCAGCGAGGACAGGGTCTTCACAGATACGCAGTATTTT.

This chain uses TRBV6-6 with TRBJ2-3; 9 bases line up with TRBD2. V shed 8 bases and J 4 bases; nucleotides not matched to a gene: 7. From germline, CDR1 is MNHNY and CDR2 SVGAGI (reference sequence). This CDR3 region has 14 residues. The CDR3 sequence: CASHGGGAADTQYF. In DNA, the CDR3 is TGTGCCAGCCACGGCGGGGGGGCCGCAGATACGCAGTATTTT.

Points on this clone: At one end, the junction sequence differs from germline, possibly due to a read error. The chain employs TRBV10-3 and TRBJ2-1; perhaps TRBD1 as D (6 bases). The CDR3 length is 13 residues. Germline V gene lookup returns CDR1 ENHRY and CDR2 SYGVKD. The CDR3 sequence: CALSPEGDNEQFF. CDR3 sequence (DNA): TGTGCCCTCAGTCCCGAGGGGGACAATGAGCAGTTCTTC.

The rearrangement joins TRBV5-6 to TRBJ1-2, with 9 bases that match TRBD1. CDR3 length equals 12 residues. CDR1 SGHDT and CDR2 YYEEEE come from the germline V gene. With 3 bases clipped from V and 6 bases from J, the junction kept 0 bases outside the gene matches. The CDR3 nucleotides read TGTGCCAGCAGCTGGGACAGGGATGGCTACACCTTC. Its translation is CASSWDRDGYTF.